Below, 8 T cell receptor beta chains from the same sample are listed, as sequenced in a study of blood T cells in healthy people across ages. The second PCR ran roughly 6 to 11 cycles with a sample-barcoded 5' primer and J-beta primers. TCRdb re-analysed the 5' RACE reads in MiXCR, keeping a single row per CDR3 protein. The sample yields about 2 million distinct CDR3 sequences, about 49% seen once. The sample taken for sequencing was blood. These receptors were obtained from a woman aged 40-49 years in good health.

This chain connects TRBV5-1 to TRBJ2-1; the D gene is possibly TRBD2 (6 bases). CDR1 is SGHRS, CDR2 YFSETQ, per germline. V was clipped by 7 bases and J by 3 bases, with 8 bases between them. The CDR3 length is 12 residues. CDR3 in amino acids: CASRENYNEQFF. CDR3 in DNA: TGCGCCAGCCGGGAGAACTACAATGAGCAGTTCTTC. The variable domain in full, with the rest retrieved from reference TRBV5-1 and TRBJ2-1, is KAGVTQTPRYLIKTRGQQVTLSCSPISGHRSVSWYQQTPGQGLQFLFEYFSETQRNKGNFPGRFSGRQFSNSRSEMNVSTLELGDSALYLCASRENYNEQFFGPGTRLTVL.

This chain links TRBV6-1 with TRBJ2-7, with a weak D call TRBD1 (6 bases). The last part of the DNA fits TRBJ2-5 better; the J call may be wrong. This CDR3 spans 14 amino acids. CDR1 MNHNS and CDR2 SASEGT come from the germline V gene. The CDR3 DNA is TGTGCCAGCACCCCGGCAGGGGCAATAGAGACCCAGTACTTC. The encoded protein is CASTPAGAIETQYF.

V and J are TRBV27 and TRBJ1-4, with a possible D match to TRBD1 (6 bases). Between the trimmed V and J ends, which lost 3 bases and 12 bases, there was a span of 17 bases. This CDR3 region has 14 residues. Germline CDR1 and CDR2: MNHEY and SMNVEV (reference sequence). CDR3 DNA sequence: TGTGCCAGCAGTTTTATCAGGGGACGGGAAGAACTGTTTTTT. It encodes CASSFIRGREELFF.

The J gene is TRBJ2-7, the V gene TRBV6-2 or TRBV6-3; 8 bases fit TRBD1. The V and J ends lost 5 bases and 6 bases, in that order; junction bases with no gene match: 9. Germline V gene data show CDR1 as MNHEY and CDR2 as SVGEGT. CDR3 length: 14 residues. CDR3 protein: CASSDPGQGSEQYF. In nucleotides, the CDR3 is TGTGCCAGCAGTGACCCCGGACAGGGCTCCGAGCAGTACTTC.

The V call is TRBV20-1, the J call TRBJ2-5, with a weak D call TRBD2 (5 bases). Per germline, CDR1 DFQATT and CDR2 SNEGSKA (reference sequence). Trimming stripped 0 bases from V and 7 bases from J, with 21 bases between. The CDR3 loop spans 16 amino acids. For the CDR3, the DNA is TGCAGTGCTAGAGATCCTGGGTCCCCTTTCGGAGGGACCCAGTACTTC. It codes for CSARDPGSPFGGTQYF.

The chain links TRBV12-3 or TRBV12-4 to TRBJ1-2; D is ambiguous. CDR3 length: 13 amino acids. Trimming pared 3 bases from V and 3 bases from J, leaving 8 bases between. The CDR3 loop is CASSFIRDYGYTF. Written as DNA, the CDR3 is TGTGCCAGCAGTTTTATTAGGGACTATGGCTACACCTTC.

This clonotype was recorded once. This chain links TRBV3-1 with TRBJ1-4; 9 bases fit TRBD1. The CDR3 is 15 amino acids. Per germline, CDR1 LGHDT and CDR2 YNNKEL (reference sequence). Unmatched junction bases numbered 6, after V lost 4 bases and J lost 6 bases. The CDR3 reads CASSPWTGEDEKLFF. DNA of the CDR3: TGTGCCAGCAGCCCCTGGACAGGGGAGGATGAAAAACTGTTTTTT.

CDR3 DNA: TGTGCCAGCAGTTGGGGCAGAGAGGATTCACCCCTCCACTTT. Encoded protein: CASSWGREDSPLHF. The chain carries TRBV2 and TRBJ1-6; weak D call: TRBD1 (5 bases). CDR1 SNHLY and CDR2 FYNNEI come from the germline V gene. V lost 5 bases to trimming and J lost 8 bases, with 13 bases between them. This CDR3 comprises 14 residues.